These 5 T cell receptor beta chains came from one sample sequenced in a study of Ad26.COV2.S vaccination and SARS-CoV-2 variants. Clones were sequenced by immunoSEQ multiplex PCR, and TCRdb holds only the in-frame ones, with some missing. The table lists 400,000 to 500,000 clones, 89% of them singletons. The sample's treatment: around 19 received Ad26.COV2.S at low or high dose, single or two shots; roughly five received placebo; per-sample allocation not given. Sampling occurred on day 63 after the first vaccine or placebo injection. The material sequenced was peripheral blood, taken in a trial of Ad26.COV2.S vaccine versus placebo. These receptors were taken from a person aged 18 to 59 who received the Ad26.COV2.S COVID-19 vaccine or a placebo.

V and J are TRBV28 and TRBJ2-2; 8 bases agree with TRBD1. Germline assignment: CDR1 MDHEN and CDR2 SYDVKM. The CDR3 consists of 15 residues. V lost 6 bases to trimming and J lost 6 bases; unmatched junction nucleotides: 9. CDR3 DNA: TGTGCCAGCAGCCTTACAGGGGGACGAGCCGGGGAGCTGTTTTTT. Protein: CASSLTGGRAGELFF. Together with reference TRBV28 and TRBJ2-2, the CDR3 gives the full variable domain: DVKVTQSSRYLVKRTGEKVFLECVQDMDHENMFWYRQDPGLGLRLIYFSYDVKMKEKGDIPEGYSVSREKKERFSLILESASTNQTSMYLCASSLTGGRAGELFFGEGSRLTVL.

The chain employs TRBV2 and TRBJ1-1; D call uncertain. Per germline, CDR1 SNHLY and CDR2 FYNNEI. Trimming removed 7 bases at V and 5 bases at J, with 11 bases between. The CDR3 is made up of 12 amino acids. The CDR3 region has the DNA TGTGCCAGCAACCGATTGGGGACTGAAGCTTTCTTT. This encodes CASNRLGTEAFF.

V usage is TRBV5-6 and J usage is TRBJ2-7; 8 bases align to TRBD2. The CDR3 spans 15 residues. CDR1 and CDR2 from the germline V gene are SGHDT and YYEEEE. The trim removed 4 bases at V and 3 bases at J, leaving 9 bases unmatched. This chain's CDR3 is CASSKWTSTHYEQYV. The CDR3, as DNA: TGTGCCAGCAGCAAATGGACTAGCACCCACTACGAGCAGTACGTC.

Of note for this clone: Germline and junction disagree at one end, which may indicate a read error. The V call is TRBV20-1, the J call TRBJ2-5; 11 bases line up with TRBD2. Germline V gene sequence: CDR1 DFQATT, CDR2 SNEGSKA (reference sequence). This CDR3 has 16 amino acids. CDR3 bases: TGCAGTGCTAGTACAGTAGCGGGAGGGAACCAGGAGACCCAGTACTTC. As protein: CSASTVAGGNQETQYF.

This clone turned up a few times. The chain links TRBV2 to TRBJ1-2; perhaps TRBD1 as D (6 bases). This CDR3 is 14 amino acids long. V shed 5 bases and J shed 2 bases, with 12 bases lying between them. CDR1 is SNHLY and CDR2 is FYNNEI in the germline V gene. CDR3 protein: CASSWDTINYGYTF. In DNA form, the CDR3 reads TGTGCCAGCAGTTGGGACACCATAAACTATGGCTACACCTTC.